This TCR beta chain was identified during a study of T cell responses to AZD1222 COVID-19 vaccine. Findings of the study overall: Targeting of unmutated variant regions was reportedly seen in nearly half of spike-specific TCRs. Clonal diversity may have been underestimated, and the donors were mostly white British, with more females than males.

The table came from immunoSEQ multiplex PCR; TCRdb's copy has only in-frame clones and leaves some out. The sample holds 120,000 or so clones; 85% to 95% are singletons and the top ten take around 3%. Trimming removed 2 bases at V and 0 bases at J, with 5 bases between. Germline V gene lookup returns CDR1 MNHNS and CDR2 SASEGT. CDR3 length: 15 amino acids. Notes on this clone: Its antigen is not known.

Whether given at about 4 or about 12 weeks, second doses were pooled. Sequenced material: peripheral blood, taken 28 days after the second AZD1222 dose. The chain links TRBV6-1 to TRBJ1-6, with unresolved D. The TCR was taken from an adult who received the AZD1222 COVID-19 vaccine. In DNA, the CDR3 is TGTGCCAGCAGTGAACCGAGCTCCTATAATTCACCCCTCCACTTT. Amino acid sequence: CASSEPSSYNSPLHF.